This T cell receptor (beta chain) was recorded in a study of T cells in Graves' hyperthyroidism and ophthalmopathy. Study results and caveats: In validation, the model predicted ophthalmopathy. These predictions came a median about 6.8 months before onset.

This clonotype was seen a handful of times. Its specificity is unknown. For Graves' hyperthyroidism to be stable, ophthalmopathy could not progress within 18 months. Out of roughly 10 ml of fresh peripheral blood came the PBMCs. RNA transcripts provided the source from which TCR beta CDR3 regions were amplified. The primer set for the first-round RT-PCR of the TCR CDR3 was HTBI. One entry per CDR3 protein results from TCRdb running MiXCR on the multiplex PCR reads. This table holds hundreds of thousands of distinct CDR3 sequences, under 20% found once. Material: blood. This TCR was recovered from a woman aged 30 to 39 with Graves' hyperthyroidism.

The CDR3 loop is CASSPYSYYEQYF. DNA for the CDR3: TGTGCCAGCAGCCCCTACAGCTATTACGAGCAGTACTTC. This rearrangement joins TRBV7-2 to TRBJ2-7, with D uncertain. Looked up from germline, CDR1 is SGHTA and CDR2 is FQGNSA. This CDR3 is built from 13 residues. The germline V and J ends were trimmed by 5 bases and 4 bases, with 12 bases remaining between them.